The following is a T cell receptor (beta chain) sequence with its context. Its antigen is as yet unknown. TCRdb keeps only in-frame clones here, not all; method: immunoSEQ multiplex PCR. This sample has over 3,500 clones, with 50% to 70% found just once. The sample originates from a study of PD-1 blockade in classical Hodgkin lymphoma. Broader study findings: Complete responders possessed baseline diversity comparable to newly diagnosed patients.

The CDR3 is 14 residues long. V lost 6 bases and J lost 4, with 15 bases in between. From germline, CDR1 is LNHDA and CDR2 SQIVND (reference sequence). All patients experienced relapse after autologous stem cell transplantation, and brentuximab vedotin exposure was variable. The V gene is TRBV19, the J gene TRBJ1-2; D might be TRBD1 (5 bases). The source of this sequence is a human donor with classical Hodgkin lymphoma. Material: peripheral blood mononuclear cells (PBMCs), obtained at baseline. CDR3 nucleotides: TGTGCCAGTAGGGCACCGGGGCCCATCTATGGCTACACCTTC. It is translated as CASRAPGPIYGYTF.